The TCR beta chain described here comes from a study of cytomegalovirus exposure and HLA in healthy donors (dated by TCRdb to 2016 to 2017). Study-wide context: According to an earlier analysis of 587 of the donors, roughly 180 million T cells yielded approximately 120 million unique TCR beta sequences and about 300 Gb of sequence data. Approximately 310 gigabases of sequencing data and approximately 92 million unique TCR sequences made up an early release that covered 500 to 650 HLA-typed donors. Of the roughly 390 genotyped donors, about 80% fell in the genetic ancestry cluster associated with self-reported Caucasian donors. The aim of the study was to test whether cataloging public T cell receptors could identify signatures of past pathogen exposure. The study used immunosequencing to profile the T cell repertoires of some 600 subjects and linked those repertoires to cytomegalovirus serostatus. Besides the first cohort of around 700 subjects, a separate validation cohort made up of about 120 different subjects was used. The study combined high-throughput TCR immunosequencing, statistical association of individual TCRs with disease status, and machine learning to predict cytomegalovirus infection status. A later analysis re-analyzed previously published TCR beta repertoires from 500 to 700 donors and added high-resolution HLA genotyping to study TCR occurrence patterns. Rather than using new phenotypic data, the later analysis identified candidate immune exposures from TCR beta sequences and from how often those sequences occurred across donors. An earlier analysis of around 580 of the donors used high-throughput TCR beta sequencing to judge whether each TCR beta V gene segment behaved as functional or pseudogenic. Donor age, sex, ethnicity and CMV serostatus were compiled together with the repertoire data. A later genetic analysis took genome-wide SNP genotypes for about three fifths of the 666 donors and used that subset as a discovery cohort. All discovery cohort repertoires had been generated using a single sequencing platform. Both class I and class II loci were covered by HLA typing, at four-digit resolution. The number of donors typed differed by locus, with 629-630 for A, B, C, DRB1 and DQB1, over 500 for DQA1, over 600 for DPA1, and 450 to 480 for DPB1. Four to six DR-DQ haplotypes were handled as single units for association and clustering, since linkage in the cohort was strong. Across under 500 genotyped donors of the cohort, an average of roughly 250,000 unique TCR beta nucleotide sequences per donor were sequenced, and roughly 20% of those sequences were non-productive. The study at large found these results: When HLA alleles, especially DR and DQ, strongly co-occurred, attributing TCR associations to individual alleles was difficult. The earlier analysis of about 600 of the donors excluded some 15 rarely observed V segments, including chromosome 9 orphons, because counts were too low. In a later analysis, the rate of TCR association differed among HLA loci, with DRB1 alleles having the most associated TCRs and HLA-C alleles having the fewest. The study listed 150 to 200 TCR beta chains as associated with cytomegalovirus. Several of the top co-occurrence clusters appeared to be linked to parvovirus B19, influenza, CMV and Epstein-Barr virus, according to a later analysis. Some IMGT-functional V segments, including TRBV6-2 and TRBV6-3, could not be told apart with the 87-base-pair reads, so those segments were excluded. In a later analysis, about 16,000 TCR beta sequences were associated with specific HLA alleles at a false discovery rate of 0.05. Linkage disequilibrium might explain the correlated functional status among segregating V segments, but an unknown experimental factor could not be excluded. This cohort had only TCR beta chains sequenced, and the lack of alpha or paired-chain data limited which features could be detected. In both the original and validation cohorts, the classifier was reported to diagnose cytomegalovirus status with high specificity and sensitivity. Across donors, most TCR sequences were observed very rarely, whereas some public TCRs were present in many individuals. A later analysis found that most CMV-associated TCR beta chains appeared HLA-restricted, with HLA associations seemingly driven largely by CMV exposure. A few of the identified cytomegalovirus-associated TCR beta chains were confirmed in vitro to be specific for cytomegalovirus antigens. A cluster of highly shared sequence variants was judged likely to be a technical artifact of the sequencing pipeline. HLA typing was unavailable for some donors at each locus, so association tests used only the typed subset. The presence/absence analyses assumed that sequencing depth was roughly uniform across donors, and that assumption may not be true. Compared with the approximately 670-donor mean, donors in an Asian-associated ancestry cluster had fewer N-insertions in productive TCRs, according to a later genetic analysis. CMV serostatus was the only immune exposure information available for the cohort. In an earlier analysis of about 600 of the donors, most TCR beta V segments appeared in productive rearrangements about 90% or about 30% of the time, broadly matching IMGT annotations. A later genetic analysis associated a missense DCLRE1C variant with V-gene and J-gene trimming of TCR beta chains, and an independent cohort replicated the association. Compared with equally common non-associated chains, HLA-associated TCR beta chains in a later analysis were more clonally expanded and had lower generation probabilities. A further reported finding was that TCR beta sequences accurately predicted the HLA-A and HLA-B alleles for most subjects in the first cohort. It was suggested by the authors that the approach could potentially be generalized to other disease states and immunological phenotypes.

Library construction relied on the immunoSEQ multiplex PCR assay. For the multiplex PCR, a mixture combining 60 forward primers for TCR Vbeta segments and 13 reverse primers for TCR Jbeta segments was used. Amplification of the CDR3 region of rearranged TCR beta genes was performed with a multiplex PCR assay on genomic DNA. On the Illumina HiSeq System, the amplified TCR beta libraries were sequenced as 87-base-pair reads. Per the source publication's procedure: In a later analysis, roughly 80 million unique TCR beta chains were counted across the 666 repertoires, and around 10 million of these chains were shared by at least two donors. Raw reads were error-corrected and collapsed into unique sequences by a nearest-neighbor algorithm in which closely related sequences were merged to remove PCR and sequencing errors. CDR3 sequences were aligned to IMGT reference sequences to assign V, D and J gene segments. For a sequence to be retained, at least a six-nucleotide match to both a V gene segment and a J gene segment was required. Rearrangements were called productive when the CDR3 lacked stop codons and stayed in frame with V and J; all others were non-productive. CDR3 was defined by IMGT convention, running from the second conserved V-encoded cysteine to the conserved J-encoded phenylalanine. In an earlier analysis of around 570 of the donors, sequences lacking an unambiguous match to a single V gene segment were excluded. In an earlier analysis of several hundred of the donors, a V segment was called functional when productive rearrangements were above 56.7%, and segregating when the standard deviation between donors exceeded 5%. A statistical classification framework was built to diagnose cytomegalovirus status from the catalog of TCR beta chain sequences. In a later analysis, TCR nucleotide sequences were compared against IMGT/GENE-DB human TR gene sequences so that V and J genes could be assigned. Using the TCRdist pipeline, a later analysis assigned CDR3 sequences along with most-parsimonious VDJ recombination scenarios. A later analysis defined each TCR beta chain by its CDR3 amino acid sequence plus V-gene family, and excluded reads lacking a unique V-gene family. A later analysis removed several hundred highly shared, low-generation-probability nucleotide sequences to deal with suspected cross-contamination and a sequencing artifact. For each public chain, a later analysis derived a clonal expansion index from normalized ranks of inferred template counts within each repertoire. In a later analysis, generation probabilities were computed using a VDJ recombination model fitted to out-of-frame rearrangements, and the results were checked against IGoR. A later analysis scored TCR-TCR, TCR-HLA and TCR-CMV co-occurrence with hypergeometric tests, applying a repertoire-size bias correction to TCR pairs. False discovery rates were estimated in a later analysis by permuting HLA or CMV assignments 20 times. A later analysis grouped co-occurring TCRs with DBSCAN, adding TCRdist sequence similarity when clustering within HLA-allele-positive subsets. Co-occurrence clustering excluded repertoires with fewer than 30,000 or more than 120,000 public chains, plus five with anomalous nucleotide sharing. In its TCRdb copy, this immuneACCESS table keeps in-frame sequences only and misses some clones. Where compared with another copy, unresolved V genes explain less than half of these, and the others have no known cause. V and J calls and clone size are those listed in that table; D and trimming were worked out from the DNA. The sample records about 270,000 clones, under 80% of which are singletons. The top ten clones comprise approximately 2.3% of the sample.

As regards this clone: Its binding antigen is unknown. Per-base quality was not reported, and no clone a single base away is much larger than it.

CDR1 and CDR2 are read off the germline V gene as SGDLS and YYNGEE. V was cut back by 3 bases and J by 3 bases, leaving a gap of 18 bases between them. The CDR3 sequence holds 16 residues, the cysteine and phenylalanine included. Only CDR3 DNA is held: 48 bases, read in frame from base 1. The cohort consisted of 650 to 850 healthy bone marrow donors. Cohort members were all nominally healthy when sampled, although unrecorded immune exposures were likely present. The donor was CMV seronegative and belonged to the group of more than 300 seronegative cohort members. Each donor provided a peripheral blood sample, and peripheral blood mononuclear cells were used for TCR beta sequencing. The Qiagen DNeasy Blood Extraction Kit was used to extract genomic DNA from the blood cell samples.

The V and J genes are TRBV9 and TRBJ1-2, and perhaps TRBD1 as D gene, on 6 matching bases. The source is a female donor in good health and CMV-seronegative. Sequenced material: PBMCs. The DNA sequence is given as TGTGCCAGCAGCGAATCACTGCGGGGGGCCTACTATGGCTACACCTTC. It translates as CASSESLRGAYYGYTF.